This T cell receptor beta chain was sequenced in a study of shared clonotypes between healthy human individuals. As to this clone: Its antigen is unidentified.

This CDR3 is 16 amino acids long. From germline, CDR1 is SGHNT and CDR2 YYREEE (reference sequence). V shed 4 bases and J shed 0 bases, with 16 bases lying between them. Data came from immunoSEQ multiplex PCR; TCRdb stores just in-frame clones and leaves some out. The sample holds 2 million to 2.5 million clones, more than 90% seen once. Study-wide points: When naive CD4 clonotypes were compared across a few donors, around 5% were shared. Naive subsets tended to show greater estimated richness than memory subsets.

The chain links TRBV5-4 to TRBJ1-2; D is ambiguous. The sequence was collected from a man between 18 and 35 years old in good health. Sequencing used naive CD4+ T cells sorted from blood. Specified subset: CD45RA+ positively selected. Written as DNA, the CDR3 is TGTGCCAGCAGCGCAAGGTCTAGCCTTACTAACTATGGCTACACCTTC. Protein sequence: CASSARSSLTNYGYTF.